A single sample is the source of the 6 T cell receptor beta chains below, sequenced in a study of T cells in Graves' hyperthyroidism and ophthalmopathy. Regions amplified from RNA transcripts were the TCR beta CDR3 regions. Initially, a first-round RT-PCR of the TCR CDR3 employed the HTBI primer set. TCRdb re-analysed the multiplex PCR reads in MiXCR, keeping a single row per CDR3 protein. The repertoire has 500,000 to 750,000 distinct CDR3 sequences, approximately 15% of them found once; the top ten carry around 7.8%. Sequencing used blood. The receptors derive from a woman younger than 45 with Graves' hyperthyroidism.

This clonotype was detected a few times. CDR3 loop: CASSDSVQSNEQFF. In nucleotides, the CDR3 is TGTGCCAGCAGTGACTCGGTTCAGTCAAATGAGCAGTTCTTC. The rearrangement uses TRBV6-4 and TRBJ2-1; D is unclear. Germline CDR1 and CDR2: MRHNA and SNTAGT. The V gene lost 0 bases and the J gene lost 7 bases, with 10 bases spanning the gap. The CDR3 consists of 14 residues.

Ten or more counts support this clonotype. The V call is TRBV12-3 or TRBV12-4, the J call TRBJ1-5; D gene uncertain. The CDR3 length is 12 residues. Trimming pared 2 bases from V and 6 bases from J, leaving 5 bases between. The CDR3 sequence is CASSLPAQPQHF. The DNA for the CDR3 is TGTGCCAGCAGTTTACCAGCTCAGCCCCAGCATTTT.

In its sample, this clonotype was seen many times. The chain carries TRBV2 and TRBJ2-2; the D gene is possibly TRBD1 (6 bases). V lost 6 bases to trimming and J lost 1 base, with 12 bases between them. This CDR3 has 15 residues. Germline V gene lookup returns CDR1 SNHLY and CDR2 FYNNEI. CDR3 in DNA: TGTGCCAGCAGAGCAGACAGGAAGAACACCGGGGAGCTGTTTTTT. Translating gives CASRADRKNTGELFF.

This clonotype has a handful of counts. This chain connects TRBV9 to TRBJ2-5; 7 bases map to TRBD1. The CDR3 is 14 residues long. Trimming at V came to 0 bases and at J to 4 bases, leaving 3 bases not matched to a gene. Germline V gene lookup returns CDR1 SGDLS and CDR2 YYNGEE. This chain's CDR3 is CASSVEGQRETQYF. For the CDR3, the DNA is TGTGCCAGCAGCGTAGAGGGACAGAGAGAGACCCAGTACTTC.

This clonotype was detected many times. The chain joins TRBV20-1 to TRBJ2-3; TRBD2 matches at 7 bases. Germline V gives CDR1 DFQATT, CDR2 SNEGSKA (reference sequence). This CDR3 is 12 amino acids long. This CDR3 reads CSCTSAPDTQYF. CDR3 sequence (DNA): TGCAGCTGCACTAGCGCCCCTGATACGCAGTATTTT.

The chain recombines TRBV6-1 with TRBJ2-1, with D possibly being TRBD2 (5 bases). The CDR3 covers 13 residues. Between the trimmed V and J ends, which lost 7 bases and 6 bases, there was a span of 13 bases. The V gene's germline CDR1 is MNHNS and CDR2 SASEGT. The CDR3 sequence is CASTRNRGNEQFF. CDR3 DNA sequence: TGTGCCAGCACGAGGAACCGGGGCAATGAGCAGTTCTTC.